These 5 T cell receptor beta chains were sequenced from one sample in a study of neurological immune-mediated disorders. TCRdb used MiXCR to reprocess the 5' RACE reads, holding one entry per CDR3 protein. This sample has tens of thousands of distinct CDR3 sequences, with under 4.5% found just once. The sample comprised PBMCs. The receptors here all came from a woman between 50 and 59 years old with multiple sclerosis.

This clonotype was seen ten or more times. The chain is built from TRBV29-1 and TRBJ1-1; weak D call: TRBD1 (5 bases). The CDR3 runs 13 residues. The germline gives CDR1 SQVTM, CDR2 ANQGSEA. V was cut by 7 bases and J by 1 base, with 13 bases left in between. CDR3 coding DNA: TGCAGCGCAAAAACGGGGGGGAACACTGAAGCTTTCTTT. Protein: CSAKTGGNTEAFF.

This clonotype was observed at least ten times. The CDR3 DNA is TGCAGTGCTAGGGATGCTGGACAGGGCACAGATACGCAGTATTTT. Its protein is CSARDAGQGTDTQYF. The rearrangement links TRBV20-1 to TRBJ2-3; 7 bases agree with TRBD1. The CDR3 is made up of 15 amino acids. With V trimmed by 3 bases and J by 1 base, 7 bases remained unmatched. Germline V gives CDR1 DFQATT, CDR2 SNEGSKA (reference sequence).

On this clonotype itself: This CDR3 is missing its conserved last phenylalanine or tryptophan, likely due to a read error. It is unclear where the CDR3 begins or ends on the DNA, so no DNA is shown, and the CDR3 is as TCRdb lists it. The gene calls are TRBV21-1 and TRBJ2-7; TRBD1 reflects the table's D call only, with no check against the DNA. TRBV21-1 is noted as a pseudogene. The CDR3 comprises 19 residues, both ends counted. The CDR3 sequence: CASSKVRGVGGVYTYEQYN.

The gene calls are TRBV12-3 or TRBV12-4 and TRBJ1-1; D call uncertain. This CDR3 region has 14 residues. V was pared by 2 bases and J by 1 base, with 8 bases between. CDR3 nucleotides: TGTGCCAGCAGTTTATACAGTCCGAACACTGAAGCTTTCTTT. This gives the protein CASSLYSPNTEAFF.

This clonotype showed up many times. The J gene is TRBJ2-3, the V gene TRBV20-1, with D hard to call. CDR3 length: 14 residues. CDR1 is DFQATT and CDR2 is SNEGSKA in the germline V gene (reference sequence). V was cut by 3 bases and J by 0 bases, with 10 bases left in between. The CDR3 loop is CSASRRISTDTQYF. The CDR3 bases are TGCAGTGCTAGTAGAAGGATAAGCACAGATACGCAGTATTTT.